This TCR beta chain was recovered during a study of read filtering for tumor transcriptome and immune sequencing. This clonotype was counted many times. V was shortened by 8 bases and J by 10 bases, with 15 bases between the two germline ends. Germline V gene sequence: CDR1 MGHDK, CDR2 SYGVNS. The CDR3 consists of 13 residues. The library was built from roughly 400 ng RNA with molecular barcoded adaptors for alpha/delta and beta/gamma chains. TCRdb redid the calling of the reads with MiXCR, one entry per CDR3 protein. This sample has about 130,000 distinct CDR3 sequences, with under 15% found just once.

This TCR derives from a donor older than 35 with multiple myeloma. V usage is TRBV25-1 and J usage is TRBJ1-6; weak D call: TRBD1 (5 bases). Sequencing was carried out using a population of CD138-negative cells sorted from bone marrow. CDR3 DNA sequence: TGTGCCAGCCTCGGGCAGGGAAACTCACCCCTCCACTTT. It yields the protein CASLGQGNSPLHF.